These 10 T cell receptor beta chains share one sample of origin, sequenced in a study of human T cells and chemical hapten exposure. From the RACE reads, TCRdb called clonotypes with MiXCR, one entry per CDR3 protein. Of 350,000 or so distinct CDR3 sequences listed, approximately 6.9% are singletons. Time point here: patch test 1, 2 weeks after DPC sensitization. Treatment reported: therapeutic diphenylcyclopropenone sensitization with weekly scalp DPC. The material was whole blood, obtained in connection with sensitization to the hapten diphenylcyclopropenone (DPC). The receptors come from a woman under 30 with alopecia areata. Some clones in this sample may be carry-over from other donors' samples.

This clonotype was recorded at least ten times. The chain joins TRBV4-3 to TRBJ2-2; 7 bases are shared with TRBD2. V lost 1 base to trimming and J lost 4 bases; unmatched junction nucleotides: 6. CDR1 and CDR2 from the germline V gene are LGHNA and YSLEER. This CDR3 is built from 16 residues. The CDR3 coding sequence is TGCGCCAGCAGCCAAGCCCCAGCGGGGTTCACCGGGGAGCTGTTTTTT. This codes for CASSQAPAGFTGELFF.

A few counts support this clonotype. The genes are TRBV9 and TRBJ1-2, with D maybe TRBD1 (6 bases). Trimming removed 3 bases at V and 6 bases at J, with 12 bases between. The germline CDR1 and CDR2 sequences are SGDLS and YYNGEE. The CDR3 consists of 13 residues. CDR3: CASSGKTGDGYTF. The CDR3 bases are TGTGCCAGCAGCGGGAAGACAGGCGATGGCTACACCTTC.

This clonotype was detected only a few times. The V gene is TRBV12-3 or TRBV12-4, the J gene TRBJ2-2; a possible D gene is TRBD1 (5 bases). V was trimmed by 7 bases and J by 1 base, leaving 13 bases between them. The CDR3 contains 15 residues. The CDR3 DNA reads TGTGCCAGCATCCCAGGGAAAATGAACACCGGGGAGCTGTTTTTT. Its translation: CASIPGKMNTGELFF.

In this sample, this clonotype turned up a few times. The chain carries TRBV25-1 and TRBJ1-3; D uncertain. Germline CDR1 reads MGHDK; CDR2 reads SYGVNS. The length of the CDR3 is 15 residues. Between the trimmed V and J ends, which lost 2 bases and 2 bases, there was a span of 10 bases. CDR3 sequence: CASSEDRRPGNTIYF. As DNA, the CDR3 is TGTGCCAGCAGTGAAGATAGAAGGCCTGGAAACACCATATATTTT.

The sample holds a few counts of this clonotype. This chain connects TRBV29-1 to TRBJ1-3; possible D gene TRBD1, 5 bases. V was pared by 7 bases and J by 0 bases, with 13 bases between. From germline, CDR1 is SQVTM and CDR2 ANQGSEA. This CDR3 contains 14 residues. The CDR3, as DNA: TGCAGCGCCTTAGGACATCCCTCTGGAAACACCATATATTTT. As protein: CSALGHPSGNTIYF.

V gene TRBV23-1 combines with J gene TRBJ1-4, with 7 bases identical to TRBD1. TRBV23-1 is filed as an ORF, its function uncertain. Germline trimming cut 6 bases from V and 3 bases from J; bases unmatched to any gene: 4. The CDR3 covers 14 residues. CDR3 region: CASSHRGPNEKLFF. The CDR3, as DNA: TGCGCCAGCAGCCACAGGGGCCCTAATGAAAAACTGTTTTTT.

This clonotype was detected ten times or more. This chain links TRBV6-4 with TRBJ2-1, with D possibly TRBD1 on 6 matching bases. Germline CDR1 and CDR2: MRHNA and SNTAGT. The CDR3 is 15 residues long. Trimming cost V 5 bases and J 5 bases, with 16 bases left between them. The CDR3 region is CASSPAVEGDNEQFF. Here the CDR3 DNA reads TGTGCCAGCAGTCCCGCGGTAGAGGGGGACAATGAGCAGTTCTTC.

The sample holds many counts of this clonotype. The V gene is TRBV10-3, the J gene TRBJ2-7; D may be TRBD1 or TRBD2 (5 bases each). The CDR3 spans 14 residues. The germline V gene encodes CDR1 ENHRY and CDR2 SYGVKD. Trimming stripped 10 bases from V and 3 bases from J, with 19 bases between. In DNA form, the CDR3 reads TGTGCCACTAAGGACACCCGGAGGTACTACGAGCAGTACTTC. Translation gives CATKDTRRYYEQYF.

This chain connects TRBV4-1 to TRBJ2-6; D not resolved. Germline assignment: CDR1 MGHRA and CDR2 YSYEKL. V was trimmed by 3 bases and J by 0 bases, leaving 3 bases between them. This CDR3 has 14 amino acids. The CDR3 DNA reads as TGCGCCAGCAGCCAGTTCTCTGGGGCCAACGTCCTGACTTTC. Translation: CASSQFSGANVLTF.

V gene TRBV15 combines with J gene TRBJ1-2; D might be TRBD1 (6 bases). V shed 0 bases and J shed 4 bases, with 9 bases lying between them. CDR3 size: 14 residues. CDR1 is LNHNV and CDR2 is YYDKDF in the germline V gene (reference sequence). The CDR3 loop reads CATSRDRGLYGYTF. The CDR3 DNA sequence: TGTGCCACCAGCAGAGATCGGGGGCTCTATGGCTACACCTTC.